This T cell receptor (beta chain) was identified during a study of tumor and adjacent non-tumor tissue in lung cancer. For the study at large: Patients comprised eleven to twelve adenocarcinoma, 2 squamous cell carcinoma and 1 small cell lung cancer. Stage I to III disease affected 10 men and 5 women aged roughly 30 to 76.

CDR1 is MNHNS, CDR2 SASEGT, per germline. CDR3 length: 13 amino acids. The V end was cut by 7 bases, the J end by 5 bases, with 11 bases between. RNA was extracted from bulk tissue without any cell sorting. This non-tumor lung sample came from over 3 cm beyond the tumor edge. General study points: Top 100 clones took a larger repertoire share in normal lung.

Regarding this clonotype: Its matching antigen is unknown. This could be a read error, since a much larger clone is one nucleotide away.

Three rounds of nested PCR, following a modified ARM-PCR protocol, produced the TCRbeta library. MiXCR, run by TCRdb on the multiplex PCR reads, gives a single entry per CDR3 protein. The profile shows some 73,000 distinct CDR3 sequences, 80% to 90% of them singletons. The sequenced sample consisted of distant non-tumor lung tissue. The sequence was collected from a man in his fifties or sixties with non-small cell lung cancer. V usage is TRBV6-1 and J usage is TRBJ2-2; weak D call: TRBD2 (5 bases). In DNA form, the CDR3 reads TGTGCCAGCATGACGAGGGAGACCGGGGAGCTGTTTTTT. This encodes CASMTRETGELFF.